Listed here are 30 T cell receptor beta chains from one sample, sequenced in a study of vaccination effects on CD4 cells after COVID-19. Expansion of antigen-specific CD4+ T cells with viral peptide pools was carried out by the ViraFEST assay before sequencing. At the end of about 10 days of culture, CD4+ T cells were isolated. Each participant was administered two doses of either the BNT162b2 or the mRNA-1273 vaccine. Libraries were prepared by immunoSEQ multiplex PCR; TCRdb keeps only in-frame clonotypes and omits some of them. Of about 24,000 clones in the sample, over 70% are singletons; the top ten hold roughly 8%. Antigens for these TCRs are unknown. Sequences were derived from CD4+ T cells from PBMCs cultured with SARS-CoV-2 spike peptides, sampled after COVID-19 vaccination. The receptors originated from a human donor who received a COVID-19 vaccine.

This sequence joins TRBV6-5 and TRBJ1-6; D is unresolved. Germline V gene data show CDR1 as MNHEY and CDR2 as SVGAGI. The CDR3 covers 13 residues. Trimming left V 0 bases short and J 15 bases short, with 12 bases between. The CDR3 region is CASSYSIFDHLHF. The DNA of the CDR3 is TGTGCCAGCAGTTACTCGATATTTGACCACCTCCACTTT.

This chain uses TRBV14 with TRBJ2-5; the match to TRBD2 covers 7 bases. Per germline, CDR1 SGHDN and CDR2 FVKESK. This CDR3 has 14 residues. With 1 base clipped from V and 5 bases from J, the junction kept 4 bases outside the gene matches. In DNA, the CDR3 is TGTGCCAGCAGCCAAGGGGGAGGGACGGAGACCCAGTACTTC. As protein: CASSQGGGTETQYF.

The genes are TRBV6-1 and TRBJ1-2, with D unresolved. Trimming stripped 1 base from V and 0 bases from J, with 6 bases between. The CDR3 loop spans 14 amino acids. Germline V gives CDR1 MNHNS, CDR2 SASEGT. The CDR3: CASSEGGTNYGYTF. The CDR3 coding sequence is TGTGCCAGCAGTGAAGGAGGCACTAACTATGGCTACACCTTC.

The chain combines TRBV29-1 with TRBJ1-5; 11 nucleotides align to TRBD1. V lost 6 bases and J lost 5; bases outside the gene matches: 0. The CDR3 has 12 residues. Germline CDR1 reads SQVTM; CDR2 reads ANQGSEA. The CDR3 protein is CSVGQGDQPQHF. CDR3 nucleotides: TGCAGCGTGGGACAGGGGGATCAGCCCCAGCATTTT.

The chain combines TRBV2 with TRBJ1-2, with TRBD1 matching 11 bases. Looked up from germline, CDR1 is SNHLY and CDR2 is FYNNEI. This CDR3 has 14 residues. V dropped 5 bases and J dropped 7; count of bases not matched to a gene: 6. CDR3 bases: TGTGCCAGCAGTCCTAGGACAGGGGGCTTTGGCTACACCTTC. Amino acids: CASSPRTGGFGYTF.

Concerning this clone itself: The sample contains more than one DNA sequence encoding this CDR3. The V call is TRBV12-3 or TRBV12-4, the J call TRBJ1-5, with D unclear. The CDR3 runs to 13 residues. With 1 base removed from V and 5 bases from J, the gap between germline ends came to 6 bases. The CDR3 loop reads CASSLDGDQPQHF. DNA of the CDR3: TGTGCCAGCAGTTTAGACGGGGATCAGCCCCAGCATTTT.

The chain joins TRBV10-1 to TRBJ2-5, with TRBD1 matching over 7 bases. Trimming cost V 3 bases and J 5 bases; bases outside gene matches: 9. CDR3 length: 15 amino acids. CDR1 is WNHNN and CDR2 is SYGVQD in the germline V gene (reference sequence). CDR3 region: CASSDARQGYETQYF. DNA of the CDR3: TGCGCCAGCAGTGATGCGCGACAGGGTTACGAGACCCAGTACTTC.

The V call is TRBV6-5, the J call TRBJ1-4; 10 bases map to TRBD1. Germline-derived CDR1 and CDR2 are MNHEY and SVGAGI. CDR3 size: 14 residues. Germline trimming cut 7 bases from V and 8 bases from J; bases unmatched to any gene: 7. The CDR3 DNA is TGTGCCAGCACCATGGGGACAGGGGCCGAAAAACTGTTTTTT. This encodes CASTMGTGAEKLFF.

J is TRBJ2-7 and V is TRBV10-3; D may correspond to TRBD1 or TRBD2 (5 bases each). Germline V gene lookup returns CDR1 ENHRY and CDR2 SYGVKD. V was clipped by 6 bases and J by 1 base, with 19 bases between them. This CDR3 has 16 residues. The CDR3 region is CAIRAGSGTVSYEQYF. In nucleotides, the CDR3 is TGTGCCATCAGGGCGGGCTCCGGGACGGTTTCCTACGAGCAGTACTTC.

This sequence joins TRBV28 and TRBJ1-5; D uncertain. The V gene lost 0 bases and the J gene lost 4 bases, with 10 bases spanning the gap. The length of the CDR3 is 15 residues. Germline CDR1 is MDHEN and CDR2 is SYDVKM. The CDR3: CASSLWESGNQPQHF. Here the CDR3 DNA reads TGTGCCAGCAGTTTATGGGAGAGTGGGAATCAGCCCCAGCATTTT.

The chain has TRBV6-5 and TRBJ2-3; D gene uncertain. The CDR3 is made up of 13 amino acids. CDR1 is MNHEY and CDR2 is SVGAGI in the germline V gene. V lost 6 bases and J 0 bases, leaving 7 bases between the germline ends. The CDR3 DNA reads TGTGCCAGCAGCCAGTTAAGCACAGATACGCAGTATTTT. This gives the protein CASSQLSTDTQYF.

The chain links TRBV2 to TRBJ1-1; possible D gene TRBD1, 6 bases. The length of the CDR3 is 13 residues. The V gene lost 7 bases and the J gene lost 1 base, with 10 bases spanning the gap. CDR1 is SNHLY and CDR2 is FYNNEI in the germline V gene. DNA for the CDR3: TGTGCCAGCAACCTACAGGGGAACACTGAAGCTTTCTTT. Amino acids: CASNLQGNTEAFF.

The chain recombines TRBV27 with TRBJ1-1, with a weak D call TRBD1 (6 bases). Germline CDR1 and CDR2: MNHEY and SMNVEV (reference sequence). The CDR3 is 13 amino acids. Between the trimmed V and J ends, which lost 3 bases and 9 bases, there was a span of 14 bases. CDR3 bases: TGTGCCAGCAGTTTGATTTGGACAGATAAAGCTTTCTTT. Amino acids: CASSLIWTDKAFF.

This chain connects TRBV10-3 to TRBJ1-6, with D possibly matching TRBD1 (5 bases). CDR3 length equals 15 residues. V gave up 1 base and J gave up 8 bases, with 12 bases separating them. From germline, CDR1 is ENHRY and CDR2 SYGVKD. CDR3 protein: CAISEYQGRDSPLHF. CDR3 in DNA: TGTGCCATCAGTGAGTACCAGGGAAGGGATTCACCCCTCCACTTT.

The rearrangement joins TRBV24-1 to TRBJ1-4; possible D gene TRBD1, 5 bases. V shed 5 bases and J shed 2 bases, with 11 bases lying between them. This CDR3 has 15 amino acids. Per the germline V gene, CDR1 is KGHDR and CDR2 is SFDVKD. The CDR3 region has the DNA TGTGCCACCAGTGGCGGCGGGGGGACTAATGAAAAACTGTTTTTT. It specifies CATSGGGGTNEKLFF.

The table lists this clone with a few counts. The chain joins TRBV10-3 to TRBJ1-2; 7 bases fit TRBD1. Trimming took 3 bases from V and 2 from J; bases not matched to a gene: 3. The CDR3 consists of 14 residues. CDR1 ENHRY and CDR2 SYGVKD come from the germline V gene. The CDR3 loop is CAISDGTVNYGYTF. The DNA for the CDR3 is TGTGCCATCAGTGACGGGACAGTAAACTATGGCTACACCTTC.

CDR3 loop: CAWSWEGGGLQPQHF. In DNA, the CDR3 is TGTGCCTGGTCTTGGGAGGGTGGGGGTCTTCAGCCCCAGCATTTT. This chain joins TRBV30 and TRBJ1-5; D perhaps matches TRBD1 (5 bases). This CDR3 has 15 residues. V was cut by 5 bases and J by 6 bases, with 20 bases left in between. CDR1 GTSNPN and CDR2 SVGIG come from the germline V gene (reference sequence).

This clone was seen a single time. Here the CDR3 reads CASSFQETQYF. In DNA form, the CDR3 reads TGTGCCAGCAGCTTCCAAGAGACCCAGTACTTC. The chain employs TRBV5-4 and TRBJ2-5; unclear D gene. The ends were cut back, 2 bases at V and 1 base at J, with 0 bases in the middle. Germline CDR1 reads SGHNT; CDR2 reads YYREEE (reference sequence). CDR3 length: 11 amino acids.

The V call is TRBV5-1, the J call TRBJ1-2; D gene unclear. The V and J ends lost 3 bases and 0 bases respectively, with 12 bases between them. The CDR3 loop spans 15 amino acids. The germline V gene encodes CDR1 SGHRS and CDR2 YFSETQ. The CDR3 reads CASSSRAQTNYGYTF. CDR3 bases: TGCGCCAGCAGCTCGAGGGCCCAGACTAACTATGGCTACACCTTC.

The chain employs TRBV2 and TRBJ2-1; 9 bases line up with TRBD1. The CDR3 extends over 16 amino acids. Trimming removed 3 bases from V and 2 bases from J; junction bases left unmatched: 5. CDR1 and CDR2 from the germline V gene are SNHLY and FYNNEI. This chain's CDR3 is CASSDRRDRAYNEQFF. DNA for the CDR3: TGTGCCAGCAGTGACCGCCGGGACAGGGCCTACAATGAGCAGTTCTTC. Full variable domain (outside the CDR3, taken from reference TRBV2 and TRBJ2-1): EPEVTQTPSHQVTQMGQEVILRCVPISNHLYFYWYRQILGQKVEFLVSFYNNEISEKSEIFDDQFSVERPDGSNFTLKIRSTKLEDSAMYFCASSDRRDRAYNEQFFGPGTRLTVL.

This chain uses TRBV6-5 with TRBJ1-2; D possibly corresponds to TRBD1 (5 bases). CDR3 length: 13 amino acids. The germline gives CDR1 MNHEY, CDR2 SVGAGI. Trimming took off 1 base at V and 8 bases at J, with 11 bases between the two ends. CDR3 sequence: CASSYYDSGGYTF. DNA for the CDR3: TGTGCCAGCAGTTACTACGACAGCGGGGGCTACACCTTC.

V usage is TRBV27 and J usage is TRBJ2-2, with TRBD1 identical over 9 bases. The ends lost 2 bases at V and 1 base at J; junction bases unmatched: 17. The CDR3 sequence is 21 residues long. Germline loops: CDR1 MNHEY, CDR2 SMNVEV (reference sequence). The CDR3 region is CASSLVGPIGTGLVNTGELFF. CDR3 nucleotide sequence: TGTGCCAGCAGTTTAGTCGGTCCGATCGGGACAGGGCTTGTGAACACCGGGGAGCTGTTTTTT.

This chain uses TRBV12-3 or TRBV12-4 with TRBJ1-4; D not resolved. CDR3 length equals 12 residues. The ends were cut back, 2 bases at V and 8 bases at J, with 6 bases in the middle. In DNA, the CDR3 is TGTGCCAGCAGTTTATCTGGAGAAAAACTGTTTTTT. Residues: CASSLSGEKLFF.

The chain is built from TRBV7-2 and TRBJ1-1; no firm D call. Germline V CDR1 and CDR2: SGHTA, FQGNSA. V was trimmed by 1 base and J by 5 bases, leaving 14 bases between them. This CDR3 spans 15 amino acids. The CDR3 coding sequence is TGTGCCAGCAGCTTAGTGGCGGCTCGTTTAACTGAAGCTTTCTTT. This sequence encodes CASSLVAARLTEAFF.

This rearrangement joins TRBV20-1 to TRBJ2-5, with 8 nucleotides matching TRBD2. The germline gives CDR1 DFQATT, CDR2 SNEGSKA (reference sequence). V dropped 3 bases and J dropped 5; count of bases not matched to a gene: 11. CDR3 length: 15 residues. The CDR3 region is CSASGRTRGGETQYF. As DNA, the CDR3 is TGCAGTGCTAGTGGGCGAACACGGGGGGGGGAGACCCAGTACTTC.

This chain links TRBV7-9 with TRBJ1-2; D call uncertain. The CDR3 runs 12 residues. Germline V gene lookup returns CDR1 SEHNR and CDR2 FQNEAQ (reference sequence). The V and J ends lost 5 bases and 6 bases respectively, with 10 bases between them. CDR3 residues: CASSLDLDGYTF. CDR3 coding DNA: TGTGCCAGCAGCCTCGATTTGGATGGCTACACCTTC.

The gene calls are TRBV20-1 and TRBJ2-7, with D unresolved. Germline CDR1 DFQATT, CDR2 SNEGSKA (reference sequence). V lost 5 bases and J lost 2, with 7 bases in between. This CDR3 is 11 amino acids long. CDR3 DNA sequence: TGCAGTGCTCCTGAAACCTACGAGCAGTACTTC. This sequence encodes CSAPETYEQYF.

This chain joins TRBV3-1 (or the pseudogene TRBV3-2) and TRBJ2-1, with D unresolved. This CDR3 has 13 amino acids. V shed 2 bases and J shed 8 bases, with 10 bases lying between them. Germline lookup yields CDR1 LGHDT and CDR2 YNNKEL (reference sequence). The CDR3 loop reads CASSQPAGDEQFF. CDR3 DNA sequence: TGTGCCAGCAGCCAACCAGCCGGCGATGAGCAGTTCTTC.

CDR3 DNA sequence: TGTGCCAGCAGCGAAGGGGACAGGGCGAGTGGCTACACCTTC. Protein product: CASSEGDRASGYTF. This chain links TRBV6-4 with TRBJ1-2, with 9 bases fitting TRBD1. Trimming removed 6 bases from V and 7 bases from J; junction bases left unmatched: 9. The CDR3 covers 14 residues. Germline loops: CDR1 MRHNA, CDR2 SNTAGT.

This sequence joins TRBV5-1 and TRBJ2-1; perhaps TRBD2 as D (6 bases). Germline V gene sequence: CDR1 SGHRS, CDR2 YFSETQ. The CDR3 length is 16 residues. Between the trimmed V and J ends, which lost 5 bases and 5 bases, there was a span of 20 bases. The CDR3 protein is CASRESLGGANNEQFF. The CDR3 nucleotides read TGCGCCAGCAGAGAGTCCCTCGGGGGAGCGAACAATGAGCAGTTCTTC.